The 18 T cell receptor beta chains given below trace back to one sample, sequenced in a study of identical twins. TCRdb re-derived calls from the 5' RACE reads in MiXCR, one entry per CDR3 protein. The sample includes 500,000 to 550,000 distinct CDR3 sequences, 22% of them seen just once. These data are also associated with another study on T cells expressing NK-cell markers.

The sample consisted of CD4+ T cells sorted from blood. The receptor set was obtained from a woman aged 18 to 35 in good health.

The chain combines TRBV20-1 with TRBJ2-3; 7 positions agree with TRBD2. V dropped 0 bases and J dropped 2; count of bases not matched to a gene: 2. This CDR3 has 14 amino acids. In germline, CDR1 is DFQATT, CDR2 SNEGSKA (reference sequence). The CDR3 loop reads CSARDRLATDTQYF. The CDR3 region has the DNA TGCAGTGCTAGAGATCGACTAGCCACAGATACGCAGTATTTT.

This clonotype was detected only a few times. The chain combines TRBV7-9 with TRBJ2-3, with D uncertain. The CDR3 length is 14 residues. V shed 0 bases and J shed 5 bases, with 9 bases lying between them. Germline V gene lookup returns CDR1 SEHNR and CDR2 FQNEAQ (reference sequence). CDR3 sequence reads: CASSLASPQDTQYF. DNA for the CDR3: TGTGCCAGCAGCTTAGCGTCACCTCAAGATACGCAGTATTTT.

The V gene is TRBV6-5, the J gene TRBJ2-1, with a possible D match to TRBD1 (5 bases). V was trimmed by 0 bases and J by 14 bases, leaving 14 bases between them. CDR3 length: 13 amino acids. The germline V gene encodes CDR1 MNHEY and CDR2 SVGAGI. CDR3: CASSYSKGQMKFF. CDR3 nucleotide sequence: TGTGCCAGCAGTTACTCGAAGGGGCAGATGAAGTTCTTC.

This chain connects TRBV7-2 to TRBJ2-3; tentatively, D is TRBD1 or TRBD2 (5 bases each). Germline-derived CDR1 and CDR2 are SGHTA and FQGNSA. The V end was cut by 5 bases, the J end by 8 bases, with 17 bases between. This CDR3 is built from 14 residues. CDR3 DNA sequence: TGTGCCAGCAGCCCCTTACGGGGCTTGAGTACGCAGTATTTT. Translated: CASSPLRGLSTQYF. The variable domain in full, with the rest retrieved from reference TRBV7-2 and TRBJ2-3, is GAGVSQSPSNKVTEKGKDVELRCDPISGHTALYWYRQSLGQGLEFLIYFQGNSAPDKSGLPSDRFSAERTGGSVSTLTIQRTQQEDSAVYLCASSPLRGLSTQYFGPGTRLTVL.

This clonotype was seen only a few times. The chain carries TRBV10-3 and TRBJ2-1; D gene ambiguous. V shed 10 bases and J shed 6 bases, with 16 bases lying between them. The CDR3 is 13 amino acids. From germline, CDR1 is ENHRY and CDR2 SYGVKD. CDR3 bases: TGTGCCACGAAAAAAGGCACTGGCAATGAGCAGTTCTTC. This encodes CATKKGTGNEQFF.

The chain recombines TRBV7-2 with TRBJ2-5, with D maybe TRBD2 (6 bases). The CDR3 contains 13 residues. In germline, CDR1 is SGHTA, CDR2 FQGNSA. V lost 3 bases and J lost 5, with 10 bases in between. CDR3 sequence: CASSFGGWETQYF. CDR3 nucleotide sequence: TGTGCCAGCAGCTTTGGGGGGTGGGAGACCCAGTACTTC.

The chain employs TRBV25-1 and TRBJ2-7; D remains unclear. CDR1 MGHDK and CDR2 SYGVNS come from the germline V gene. The CDR3 sequence is 13 residues long. The V and J ends lost 6 bases and 6 bases respectively, with 15 bases between them. CDR3: CASSSGPGFEQYF. Here the CDR3 DNA reads TGTGCCAGCAGCTCCGGGCCCGGCTTCGAGCAGTACTTC.

This clonotype was detected many times. The V and J genes are TRBV6-5 and TRBJ2-7; D ambiguous. The V end lost 4 bases, the J end lost 4 bases, and 5 bases lay between the germline ends. Germline V gene data show CDR1 as MNHEY and CDR2 as SVGAGI. This CDR3 contains 11 residues. This CDR3 is CASSSNYEQYF. The CDR3, as DNA: TGTGCCAGCAGTTCCAATTACGAGCAGTACTTC.

This clonotype showed up just a few times. CDR3 DNA sequence: TGTGCCAGCAGTTACTCTCGGCTAGGACTAGCGGTGCCGAGCTCCTACAATGAGCAGTTCTTC. It is translated as CASSYSRLGLAVPSSYNEQFF. The chain uses TRBV6-2 or TRBV6-3 and TRBJ2-1; 10 nucleotides agree with TRBD2. The length of the CDR3 is 21 residues. Germline lookup yields CDR1 MNHEY and CDR2 SVGEGT. After removal of 0 bases from V and 0 bases from J, the junction contained 14 bases not matched to a gene.

The rearrangement joins TRBV7-2 to TRBJ2-5, with D hard to call. The CDR3 contains 13 residues. CDR1 and CDR2 (germline): SGHTA, FQGNSA. Trimming took off 6 bases at V and 5 bases at J, with 13 bases between the two ends. The CDR3 sequence is CASSMGSGETQYF. CDR3 coding DNA: TGTGCCAGCAGTATGGGGTCGGGCGAGACCCAGTACTTC.

In its sample, this clonotype was seen a few times. V is TRBV7-8 and J is TRBJ2-6; the D is unclear. This CDR3 has 16 residues. V was clipped by 1 base and J by 0 bases, with 7 bases between them. The germline gives CDR1 SGHVS, CDR2 FQNEAQ. CDR3 DNA sequence: TGTGCCAGCAGCTTAGACACCTACTCTGGGGCCAACGTCCTGACTTTC. Its protein product is CASSLDTYSGANVLTF.

V and J are TRBV7-2 and TRBJ2-7; D unresolved. The CDR3 consists of 14 residues. V lost 5 bases and J 1 base, leaving 12 bases between the germline ends. CDR1 is SGHTA, CDR2 FQGNSA, per germline. CDR3 sequence: CASSPRTASYEQYF. The CDR3, as DNA: TGTGCCAGCAGCCCCCGGACGGCTTCCTACGAGCAGTACTTC.

The chain is built from TRBV20-1 and TRBJ2-1; 12 bases match TRBD2. Germline V gene lookup returns CDR1 DFQATT and CDR2 SNEGSKA (reference sequence). The CDR3 has 16 amino acids. J was trimmed by 9 bases and V by 3 bases; bases with no gene match: 12. The CDR3 DNA reads TGCAGTGCTAGTAACCTAGCGGGAGGGCCGATGGGTGAGCAGTTCTTC. This codes for CSASNLAGGPMGEQFF.

CDR3 nucleotides: TGTGCCAGCAGTTTGCCCCGAGGGGGGAATGAGCAGTTCTTC. Translated, it gives CASSLPRGGNEQFF. The gene calls are TRBV28 and TRBJ2-1; D may correspond to TRBD1 or TRBD2 (6 bases each). Per germline, CDR1 MDHEN and CDR2 SYDVKM. This CDR3 spans 14 amino acids. V was cut by 3 bases and J by 7 bases, with 13 bases left in between.

V and J are TRBV12-3 or TRBV12-4 and TRBJ2-5; 8 bases line up with TRBD2. The trim removed 5 bases at V and 5 bases at J, leaving 10 bases unmatched. The CDR3 has 15 amino acids. The CDR3 nucleotides read TGTGCCAGCAGTGGCATGGGACTAGGGGAGGAGACCCAGTACTTC. Amino acid sequence: CASSGMGLGEETQYF.

This clonotype was observed a few times. The chain combines TRBV25-1 with TRBJ2-7; D unresolved. The CDR3 runs 12 residues. V was shortened by 4 bases and J by 3 bases, with 7 bases between the two germline ends. Germline V gives CDR1 MGHDK, CDR2 SYGVNS. The CDR3 sequence: CASSVGIYEQYF. CDR3 nucleotide sequence: TGTGCCAGCAGTGTCGGCATCTACGAGCAGTACTTC.

The V gene is TRBV2, the J gene TRBJ1-5; D perhaps matches TRBD1 (6 bases). V lost 1 base to trimming and J lost 5 bases, with 6 bases between them. Germline V gives CDR1 SNHLY, CDR2 FYNNEI. The CDR3 is 13 amino acids. CDR3 residues: CASSEDRDQPQHF. The CDR3 DNA sequence: TGTGCCAGCAGTGAAGACAGGGATCAGCCCCAGCATTTT.

This clonotype was seen more than once but under ten times. The chain employs TRBV6-5 and TRBJ1-5; D gene uncertain. This CDR3 has 14 amino acids. V lost 0 bases to trimming and J lost 5 bases, with 8 bases between them. Germline CDR1 reads MNHEY; CDR2 reads SVGAGI. CDR3 coding DNA: TGTGCCAGCAGTTACTCCCGGGCCCATCAGCCCCAGCATTTT. Translation: CASSYSRAHQPQHF.